The 17 T cell receptor beta chains reported below all come from one sample, sequenced in a study of T cells in Graves' hyperthyroidism and ophthalmopathy. Amplification targeted TCR beta CDR3 regions from RNA transcripts. Using the HTBI primer set, a first-round RT-PCR was run on the TCR CDR3. One entry per CDR3 protein results from TCRdb running MiXCR on the multiplex PCR reads. This table has about 570,000 distinct CDR3 sequences, 35% to 55% appearing once. The source material was peripheral blood or thyroid tissue (not recorded which). The receptors were sampled from an adult woman with Graves' disease, either hyperthyroidism or ophthalmopathy (not recorded which).

The chain couples TRBV14 to TRBJ1-2, with 11 bases aligning to TRBD1. The CDR3 length is 16 residues. V gave up 5 bases and J gave up 6 bases; unmatched junction bases: 11. Germline CDR1 and CDR2: SGHDN and FVKESK. The CDR3 sequence: CASSRTGGLGKDGYTF. CDR3 coding DNA: TGTGCCAGCAGCAGGACAGGGGGCTTAGGCAAGGATGGCTACACCTTC.

This clonotype has ten or more counts. The chain recombines TRBV5-1 with TRBJ2-2; no reliable D call. V was shortened by 6 bases and J by 0 bases, with 15 bases between the two germline ends. The CDR3 has 16 amino acids. Per the germline V gene, CDR1 is SGHRS and CDR2 is YFSETQ. The CDR3 loop is CASNHGPDPNTGELFF. The CDR3 nucleotides are TGCGCCAGCAACCATGGTCCTGATCCGAACACCGGGGAGCTGTTTTTT.

This clonotype was observed at least ten times. The rearrangement uses TRBV5-1 and TRBJ2-5, with TRBD2 matching over 7 bases. The CDR3 consists of 14 residues. Germline V gene data show CDR1 as SGHRS and CDR2 as YFSETQ. Losses at the gene ends were 1 base for V and 5 bases for J; bases not matched to a gene: 5. The CDR3 DNA reads as TGCGCCAGCAGCTTGAGCGCGGGAGAGGAGACCCAGTACTTC. It codes for CASSLSAGEETQYF.

This clonotype showed up just a few times. V and J are TRBV2 and TRBJ1-6, with D uncertain. Germline V gives CDR1 SNHLY, CDR2 FYNNEI. V lost 4 bases and J 5 bases, leaving 9 bases between the germline ends. The CDR3 spans 14 residues. The CDR3 sequence is CASSVGPNNSPLHF. In DNA form, the CDR3 reads TGTGCCAGCAGTGTAGGCCCAAATAATTCACCCCTCCACTTT.

The chain joins TRBV6-1 to TRBJ2-7; 8 nucleotides align to TRBD1. This CDR3 comprises 15 residues. The germline CDR1 and CDR2 sequences are MNHNS and SASEGT. V shed 6 bases, J shed 7 bases, and the junction held 14 bases outside the gene matches. CDR3 DNA sequence: TGTGCCAGCAGCCGACGGTGGACAGGGTTGGGGGAGCAGTACTTC. It specifies CASSRRWTGLGEQYF.

In this sample, this clonotype turned up many times. CDR3 nucleotide sequence: TGTGCCAGCAGCCCGGACGGAGCTAACTATGGCTACACCTTC. Translated, it gives CASSPDGANYGYTF. The chain couples TRBV7-2 to TRBJ1-2; D is unresolved. This CDR3 has 14 residues. Between the trimmed V and J ends, which lost 5 bases and 0 bases, there was a span of 10 bases. Germline V CDR1 and CDR2: SGHTA, FQGNSA.

There are a few counts of this clonotype. CDR3 residues: CSSPEGDTEAFF. CDR3 DNA: TGCAGTTCCCCAGAAGGGGACACTGAAGCTTTCTTT. The chain has TRBV20-1 and TRBJ1-1; a weak D match, TRBD1 (5 bases). Germline CDR1 DFQATT, CDR2 SNEGSKA (reference sequence). This CDR3 is built from 12 residues. Trimming shortened V by 8 bases and J by 3 bases, and 13 bases separated the two germline ends.

This clonotype was detected only a few times. V gene TRBV29-1 combines with J gene TRBJ2-7, with D possibly matching TRBD2 (5 bases). The CDR3 spans 12 residues. Trimming removed 3 bases at V and 3 bases at J, with 9 bases between. CDR1 and CDR2 (germline): SQVTM, ANQGSEA. Here the CDR3 DNA reads TGCAGCGTTGAGACCGCGGGCTACGAGCAGTACTTC. Translated: CSVETAGYEQYF.

This clonotype came up many times. The V and J genes are TRBV9 and TRBJ1-2, with D possibly matching TRBD1 (6 bases). CDR1 is SGDLS and CDR2 is YYNGEE in the germline V gene. The V and J ends lost 4 bases and 0 bases respectively, with 13 bases between them. The CDR3 spans 15 residues. Written as DNA, the CDR3 is TGTGCCAGCAGCCCTGGGGGCCTAGCTAACTATGGCTACACCTTC. It encodes CASSPGGLANYGYTF.

This clonotype appeared many times. V and J are TRBV5-1 and TRBJ1-1, with TRBD1 matching 7 bases. The germline V gene encodes CDR1 SGHRS and CDR2 YFSETQ. The CDR3 is 15 residues long. V lost 4 bases and J lost 5; bases outside the gene matches: 11. As DNA, the CDR3 is TGCGCCAGCAGCGTATCGACAGGGAGGTGGACTGAAGCTTTCTTT. It yields the protein CASSVSTGRWTEAFF.

This clonotype was picked up many times. This chain uses TRBV7-9 with TRBJ1-1, with D unresolved. CDR3 length: 13 amino acids. Between the trimmed V and J ends, which lost 2 bases and 6 bases, there was a span of 10 bases. Germline assignment: CDR1 SEHNR and CDR2 FQNEAQ (reference sequence). CDR3 in amino acids: CASSLRGLSEAFF. DNA of the CDR3: TGTGCCAGCAGCTTACGGGGTTTGTCTGAAGCTTTCTTT.

The chain links TRBV12-3 or TRBV12-4 to TRBJ1-4; 10 bases align to TRBD1. V lost 5 bases, J lost 8 bases, and 5 bases stayed unmatched. The CDR3 extends over 14 amino acids. The CDR3 nucleotides are TGTGCCAGCAGTCTGGACAGGGGGACGGAAAAACTGTTTTTT. This encodes CASSLDRGTEKLFF.

About this clonotype: A junction boundary mismatches the germline segment, possibly from a read error. The gene calls are TRBV7-7 and TRBJ2-5; possible D gene TRBD1, 6 bases. Germline assignment: CDR1 SSHAT and CDR2 FNYEAQ (reference sequence). CDR3 length: 14 amino acids. In DNA, the CDR3 is TGTGCTAGCAGCCCAGAGTTGGGGACACGGACCCAGTACTTC. It translates to CASSPELGTRTQYF. Supplemented by reference TRBV7-7 and TRBJ2-5, the full variable domain reads GAGVSQSPRYKVTKRGQDVTLRCDPISSHATLYWYQQALGQGPEFLTYFNYEAQPDKSGLPSDRFSAERPEGSISTLTIQRTEQRDSAMYRCASSPELGTRTQYFGPGTRLLVL.

A note on this clonotype: A read error is possible here, since a much larger clone lies one base away. The chain links TRBV19 to TRBJ2-5, with 9 bases that match TRBD1. The CDR3 runs 14 residues. Germline-derived CDR1 and CDR2 are LNHDA and SQIVND (reference sequence). CDR3 sequence reads: CVSNLQGAGETQYF. CDR3 bases: TGTGTCAGCAACTTACAGGGGGCTGGAGAGACCCAGTACTTC.

A word on this clonotype: The junction does not match germline at one end; this may be a read error. This chain uses TRBV6-6 with TRBJ2-5; D might be TRBD1 or TRBD2, each matching 5 bases. Germline V CDR1 and CDR2: MNHNY, SVGAGI (reference sequence). This CDR3 has 14 residues. CDR3 in DNA: TGTGCCATCAGTACGGGACGTAACCAAGAGACCCAGTACTTC. Protein: CAISTGRNQETQYF.

This chain joins TRBV25-1 and TRBJ1-2, with D perhaps matching TRBD1 (5 bases). The V end was cut by 4 bases, the J end by 5 bases, with 17 bases between. This CDR3 has 15 residues. The germline V gene has CDR1 MGHDK and CDR2 SYGVNS. Here the CDR3 reads CASSAPSGGRYGYTF. The CDR3 region has the DNA TGTGCCAGCAGTGCCCCCTCCGGGGGTAGGTATGGCTACACCTTC.

About this clonotype itself: This clone may be a read error of a much larger clone one base away. J is TRBJ1-2 and V is TRBV24-1; D gene unclear. This CDR3 has 17 amino acids. Germline loops: CDR1 KGHDR, CDR2 SFDVKD. The DNA of the CDR3 is TGTGCCGCCAGTGCCACCTTGGGCCGGGGAGCGATGGAAGGCTACACCTTC. Translating gives CAASATLGRGAMEGYTF.